The 8 T cell receptor beta chains listed next were all sequenced from one sample in a study of CD8+ T cells in alopecia areata. Reverse transcription of extracted RNA yielded cDNA, which provided the sequencing template. Only in-frame clones appear in the TCRdb table, and some are missing; sequencing was by immunoSEQ multiplex PCR. The table includes roughly 120,000 clones, 56% detected once. Treatment: oral pan-JAK inhibitor, 5-10 mg twice daily. The specimen comprised CD4+ T cells sorted from blood, sampled at week 24, from a patient treated with tofacitinib. Receptor source: a human donor with alopecia areata.

A few counts support this clone. The V and J genes are TRBV2 and TRBJ1-1; D is unclear. Between the trimmed V and J ends, which lost 4 bases and 1 base, there was a span of 4 bases. Germline CDR1 is SNHLY and CDR2 is FYNNEI. The CDR3 consists of 12 residues. The CDR3 region is CASSVSNTEAFF. In nucleotides, the CDR3 is TGTGCCAGCAGTGTGTCGAACACTGAAGCTTTCTTT.

The chain links TRBV19 to TRBJ1-1; D uncertain. There are 11 residues in the CDR3. Trimming removed 3 bases at V and 4 bases at J, with 3 bases between. The germline gives CDR1 LNHDA, CDR2 SQIVND (reference sequence). The CDR3 DNA reads as TGTGCCAGTAGTATGACCACTGAAGCTTTCTTT. This encodes CASSMTTEAFF.

The CDR3 DNA reads as TGTGCCAGCAGTGGTTCCGCGGGCGAGCAGTACTTC. It encodes CASSGSAGEQYF. J is TRBJ2-7 and V is TRBV2; D is perhaps TRBD2 (5 bases). Trimming took 4 bases from V and 6 from J, leaving 10 bases between them. CDR1 SNHLY and CDR2 FYNNEI come from the germline V gene. The CDR3 is made up of 12 amino acids.

The chain joins TRBV30 to TRBJ1-5; 7 bases line up with TRBD1. V lost 1 base to trimming and J lost 4 bases; unmatched junction nucleotides: 4. The CDR3 consists of 14 residues. Germline V gene data show CDR1 as GTSNPN and CDR2 as SVGIG (reference sequence). CDR3 bases: TGTGCCTGGAGTGAGGCAGGGGGGAATCAGCCCCAGCATTTT. Amino acids: CAWSEAGGNQPQHF.

The CDR3 DNA reads TGCGCCAGCAGACCGACAGGGGCGAGGGGCTACACCTTC. Protein sequence: CASRPTGARGYTF. The V call is TRBV4-1, the J call TRBJ1-2; 8 nucleotides agree with TRBD1. The CDR3 contains 13 residues. Per the germline V gene, CDR1 is MGHRA and CDR2 is YSYEKL. V was clipped by 6 bases and J by 8 bases; unmatched bases: 8.

In its sample, this clone was seen a few times. The CDR3, as DNA: TGTGCCAGCAGCCGGCGGGGGGCTCAAGCGGAAAAACTGTTTTTT. It translates to CASSRRGAQAEKLFF. This chain links TRBV7-9 with TRBJ1-4; a possible D gene is TRBD1 (6 bases). Germline V CDR1 and CDR2: SEHNR, FQNEAQ (reference sequence). The length of the CDR3 is 15 residues. Trimming stripped 5 bases from V and 8 bases from J, with 18 bases between.

The chain has TRBV30 and TRBJ2-5, with TRBD1 matching over 7 bases. The CDR3 has 11 residues. Germline trimming cut 5 bases from V and 5 bases from J; bases unmatched to any gene: 2. In germline, CDR1 is GTSNPN, CDR2 SVGIG (reference sequence). In DNA form, the CDR3 reads TGTGCCTGGCAGACAGGGGAGACCCAGTACTTC. Protein product: CAWQTGETQYF.

The chain joins TRBV27 to TRBJ2-3; D is perhaps TRBD1 or TRBD2 (5 bases each). Per germline, CDR1 MNHEY and CDR2 SMNVEV (reference sequence). V lost 3 bases and J lost 0, with 10 bases in between. The CDR3 runs 15 residues. CDR3: CASSFGTVSTDTQYF. The CDR3 DNA follows: TGTGCCAGCAGTTTTGGGACGGTGAGCACAGATACGCAGTATTTT.